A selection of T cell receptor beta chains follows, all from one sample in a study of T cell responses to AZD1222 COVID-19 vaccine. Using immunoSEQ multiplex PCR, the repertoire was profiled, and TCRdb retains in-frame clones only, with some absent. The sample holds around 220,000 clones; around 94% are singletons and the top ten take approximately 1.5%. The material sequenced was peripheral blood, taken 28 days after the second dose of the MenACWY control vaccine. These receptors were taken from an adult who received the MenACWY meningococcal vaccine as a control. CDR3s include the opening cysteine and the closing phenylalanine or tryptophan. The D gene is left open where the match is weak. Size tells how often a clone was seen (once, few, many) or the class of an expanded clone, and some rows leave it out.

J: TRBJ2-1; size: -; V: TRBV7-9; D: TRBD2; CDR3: CASSPLRTSGSAYNEQFF; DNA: TGTGCCAGCAGCCCCCTCCGGACTAGCGGGAGTGCCTACAATGAGCAGTTCTTC
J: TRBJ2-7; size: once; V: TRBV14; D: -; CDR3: CASSPRDGSYEQYF; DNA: TGTGCCAGCAGCCCGCGGGACGGGTCCTACGAGCAGTACTTC
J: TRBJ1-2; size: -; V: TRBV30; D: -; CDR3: CAWSTTRAYGYTF; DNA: TGTGCCTGGAGCACGACCAGGGCATATGGCTACACCTTC
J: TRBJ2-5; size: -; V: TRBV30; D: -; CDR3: CAWRGYQETQYF; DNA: TGTGCCTGGAGAGGTTACCAAGAGACCCAGTACTTC
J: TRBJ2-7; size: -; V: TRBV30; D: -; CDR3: CAWSAPLGEQYF; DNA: TGTGCCTGGAGTGCCCCCTTGGGCGAGCAGTACTTC
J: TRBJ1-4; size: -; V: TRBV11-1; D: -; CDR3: CASSLSGAEKLFF; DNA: TGTGCCAGCAGCTTGTCAGGGGCTGAAAAACTGTTTTTT
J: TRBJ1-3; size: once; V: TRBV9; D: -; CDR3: CASSVGQSTSGNTIYF; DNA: TGTGCCAGCAGCGTAGGACAGTCCACCTCTGGAAACACCATATATTTT
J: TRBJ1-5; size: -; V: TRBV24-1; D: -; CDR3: CATSEVGPNQPQHF; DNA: TGTGCCACCAGTGAAGTGGGCCCCAATCAGCCCCAGCATTTT
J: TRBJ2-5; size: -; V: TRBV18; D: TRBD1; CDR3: CASSPAGTGGETQYF; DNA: TGTGCCAGCTCACCGGCCGGGACAGGGGGGGAGACCCAGTACTTC
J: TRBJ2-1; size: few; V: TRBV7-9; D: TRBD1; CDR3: CASSFRGHNEQFF; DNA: TGTGCCAGCAGCTTTAGGGGGCACAATGAGCAGTTCTTC
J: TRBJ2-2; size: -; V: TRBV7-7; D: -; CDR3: CASGPLAHPPGELFF; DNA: TGTGCCAGCGGCCCGCTAGCCCACCCCCCCGGGGAGCTGTTTTTT
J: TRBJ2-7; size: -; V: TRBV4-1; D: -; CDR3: CASSQDVDYEQYF; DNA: TGCGCCAGCAGCCAAGATGTAGACTACGAGCAGTACTTC
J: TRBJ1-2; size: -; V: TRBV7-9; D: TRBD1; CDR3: CASSLRDRTFDGYTF; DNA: TGTGCCAGCAGCTTACGGGACAGGACCTTCGATGGCTACACCTTC
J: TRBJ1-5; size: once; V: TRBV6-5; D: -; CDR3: CASSYAGDRQPQHF; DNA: TGTGCCAGCAGTTACGCTGGGGATAGGCAGCCCCAGCATTTT
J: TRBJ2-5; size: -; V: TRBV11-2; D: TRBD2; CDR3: CASSHPLADDRTETQYF; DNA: TGTGCCAGCAGCCACCCACTAGCGGATGATAGGACAGAGACCCAGTACTTC
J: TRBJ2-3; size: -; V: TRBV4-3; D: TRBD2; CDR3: CASSPSGPSGGGADTQYF; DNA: TGCGCCAGCAGCCCCAGTGGACCTAGCGGGGGGGGAGCAGATACGCAGTATTTT
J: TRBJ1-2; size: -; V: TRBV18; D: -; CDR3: CASSPRDSAGGYTF; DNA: TGTGCCAGCTCACCACGGGACTCCGCGGGAGGCTACACCTTC
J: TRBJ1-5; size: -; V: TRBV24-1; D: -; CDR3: CATSDQYSNQPQHF; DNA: TGTGCCACCAGTGACCAGTATAGCAATCAGCCCCAGCATTTT
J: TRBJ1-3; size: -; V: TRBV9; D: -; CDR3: CASSETFGGVGNTIYF; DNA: TGTGCCAGCAGCGAGACTTTCGGGGGAGTAGGAAACACCATATATTTT
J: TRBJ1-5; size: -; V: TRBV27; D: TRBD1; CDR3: CASSPYRGPQPQHF; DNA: TGTGCCAGCAGTCCCTACAGGGGGCCCCAGCCCCAGCATTTT
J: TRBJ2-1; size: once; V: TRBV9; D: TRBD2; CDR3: CASSVEGGTSGEQFF; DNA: TGTGCCAGCAGCGTAGAGGGCGGGACTAGCGGGGAGCAGTTCTTC
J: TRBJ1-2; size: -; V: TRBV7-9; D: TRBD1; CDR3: CASSPGTGFYGYTF; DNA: TGTGCCAGCAGCCCGGGGACAGGGTTTTATGGCTACACCTTC
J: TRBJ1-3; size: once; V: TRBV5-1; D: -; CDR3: CASSLGQVRLGNTIYF; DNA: TGCGCCAGCAGCTTGGGACAGGTCAGGCTGGGAAACACCATATATTTT